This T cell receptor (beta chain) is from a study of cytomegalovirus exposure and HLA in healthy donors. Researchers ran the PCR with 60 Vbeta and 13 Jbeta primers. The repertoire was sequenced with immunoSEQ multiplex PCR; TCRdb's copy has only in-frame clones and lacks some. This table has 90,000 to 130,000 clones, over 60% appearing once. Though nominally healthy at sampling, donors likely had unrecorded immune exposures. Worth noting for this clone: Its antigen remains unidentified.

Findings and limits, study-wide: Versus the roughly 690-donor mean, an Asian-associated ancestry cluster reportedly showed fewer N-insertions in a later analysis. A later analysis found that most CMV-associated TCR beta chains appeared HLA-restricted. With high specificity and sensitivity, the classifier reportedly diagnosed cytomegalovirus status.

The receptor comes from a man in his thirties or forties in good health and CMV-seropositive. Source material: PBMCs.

The CDR3 sequence is CASSRGSGQVPSYEQYF. CDR3 in DNA: TGTGCCAGCAGCCGTGGATCGGGACAGGTACCCTCCTACGAGCAGTACTTC. The rearrangement links TRBV9 to TRBJ2-7; 8 nucleotides match TRBD1. With 4 bases clipped from V and 0 bases from J, the junction kept 12 bases outside the gene matches. This CDR3 has 17 amino acids. Germline V CDR1 and CDR2: SGDLS, YYNGEE.